The 14 T cell receptor beta chains listed next were all sequenced from one sample in a study of blood T cell repertoires in COVID-19. TCRdb's copy holds only in-frame clones and misses some; the assay was immunoSEQ multiplex PCR. Here the sample spans about 82,000 clones, approximately 86% being singletons. The sequencing sample was made of peripheral blood. These receptors were obtained from a man older than 75 with active or convalescent COVID-19.

J is TRBJ2-6 and V is TRBV11-2; 9 bases agree with TRBD2. Per germline, CDR1 SGHAT and CDR2 FQNNGV. Trimming took 2 bases from V and 2 from J; bases not matched to a gene: 4. This CDR3 is 17 amino acids long. CDR3 DNA: TGTGCCAGCAGCTTACGGCTAGCGGGAACTGGGGCCAACGTCCTGACTTTC. This encodes CASSLRLAGTGANVLTF.

The V and J genes are TRBV5-1 and TRBJ1-4, with D uncertain. CDR1 is SGHRS and CDR2 is YFSETQ in the germline V gene. The V and J ends lost 4 bases and 0 bases respectively, with 7 bases between them. CDR3 length equals 14 residues. Written as DNA, the CDR3 is TGCGCCAGCAGCCCTAGTGCAACTAATGAAAAACTGTTTTTT. Residues: CASSPSATNEKLFF. The whole variable domain, filled in from reference TRBV5-1 and TRBJ1-4, reads KAGVTQTPRYLIKTRGQQVTLSCSPISGHRSVSWYQQTPGQGLQFLFEYFSETQRNKGNFPGRFSGRQFSNSRSEMNVSTLELGDSALYLCASSPSATNEKLFFGSGTQLSVL.

The chain uses TRBV5-1 and TRBJ1-2; the D gene is possibly TRBD1 (5 bases). This CDR3 region has 15 residues. V was clipped by 0 bases and J by 2 bases, with 11 bases between them. Germline V gene data show CDR1 as SGHRS and CDR2 as YFSETQ. DNA of the CDR3: TGCGCCAGCAGCTTGGGACAGCCCCTGAACTATGGCTACACCTTC. Its translation is CASSLGQPLNYGYTF.

This clone was recorded only once. J is TRBJ1-1 and V is TRBV6-5; D may be TRBD1 (6 bases). Germline CDR1 is MNHEY and CDR2 is SVGAGI. V lost 5 bases and J 11 bases, leaving 18 bases between the germline ends. CDR3 length: 13 amino acids. DNA for the CDR3: TGTGCCAGCAGTCCGGACAGTAAGATGTCGGCTTTCTTT. Translation gives CASSPDSKMSAFF.

Turning to this clone: The sample has other DNA sequences that encode this CDR3 too. The J gene is TRBJ1-5, the V gene TRBV19; the D gene is possibly TRBD1 (6 bases). Per germline, CDR1 LNHDA and CDR2 SQIVND (reference sequence). This CDR3 is 14 amino acids long. V was pared by 6 bases and J by 1 base, with 10 bases between. The DNA for the CDR3 is TGTGCCAGTAGACCAGGACAGAGCAATCAGCCCCAGCATTTT. It codes for CASRPGQSNQPQHF.

This sequence joins TRBV27 and TRBJ2-3, with 8 nucleotides matching TRBD2. The germline V gene has CDR1 MNHEY and CDR2 SMNVEV (reference sequence). The CDR3 is 17 amino acids. The V segment lost 2 bases and the J segment 5 bases; nucleotides outside the gene matches: 12. The DNA for the CDR3 is TGTGCCAGCAGTTTAAATTGGGGGGGACTAGGGGGAGATACGCAGTATTTT. It encodes CASSLNWGGLGGDTQYF.

This rearrangement joins TRBV5-8 to TRBJ1-6, with D hard to call. Trimming stripped 0 bases from V and 0 bases from J, with 13 bases between. Germline V gives CDR1 SGHTS, CDR2 YDEGEE. The CDR3 totals 18 residues. CDR3 in amino acids: CASSLALAGFSYNSPLHF. The CDR3 DNA reads as TGTGCCAGCAGCTTGGCCTTAGCGGGGTTCTCCTATAATTCACCCCTCCACTTT.

The genes are TRBV11-2 and TRBJ2-1; 10 bases agree with TRBD1. Losses at the gene ends were 5 bases for V and 7 bases for J; bases not matched to a gene: 11. Germline V CDR1 and CDR2: SGHAT, FQNNGV. The CDR3 loop spans 16 amino acids. In DNA form, the CDR3 reads TGTGCCAGCAGCGCGACAGGGGGCACCCTTCGGAATGAGCAGTTCTTC. Its protein is CASSATGGTLRNEQFF.

This rearrangement joins TRBV11-2 to TRBJ2-7; 8 nucleotides line up with TRBD2. This CDR3 has 15 amino acids. Germline CDR1 reads SGHAT; CDR2 reads FQNNGV. Trimming removed 2 bases from V and 3 bases from J; junction bases left unmatched: 6. Here the CDR3 DNA reads TGTGCCAGCAGCTTAAGGGGGACTAGTCTCTACGAGCAGTACGTC. Protein: CASSLRGTSLYEQYV.

The rearrangement joins TRBV7-3 to TRBJ2-2, with D perhaps TRBD1 (6 bases). V dropped 5 bases and J dropped 2 bases, with 12 bases sitting between them. The CDR3 extends over 15 amino acids. Germline V gives CDR1 SGHTA, CDR2 FQGTGA. The CDR3 spells CASSLGTPNTGELFF. The CDR3 nucleotides read TGTGCCAGCAGCCTCGGGACACCCAACACCGGGGAGCTGTTTTTT.

The genes are TRBV3-1 (or the pseudogene TRBV3-2) and TRBJ2-2; TRBD2 matches 7 bases. The germline CDR1 and CDR2 sequences are LGHDT and YNNKEL (reference sequence). The length of the CDR3 is 18 residues. The junction had 15 bases not matched to a gene; V was cut back by 4 bases and J by 4 bases. The CDR3 here is CASSPKRGAGWFTGELFF. In DNA form, the CDR3 reads TGTGCCAGCAGCCCGAAAAGGGGAGCGGGGTGGTTCACCGGGGAGCTGTTTTTT.

This clone came up a few times. V gene TRBV6-5 combines with J gene TRBJ2-2; weak D call: TRBD1 (6 bases). This CDR3 has 14 residues. The germline gives CDR1 MNHEY, CDR2 SVGAGI. Trimming took off 5 bases at V and 8 bases at J, with 15 bases between the two ends. CDR3 bases: TGTGCCAGCAGTCGACGGCCAGGGGCGGGGGAGCTGTTTTTT. Its protein product is CASSRRPGAGELFF.

The chain carries TRBV6-6 and TRBJ1-4; maybe TRBD1 (6 bases). CDR3 size: 15 residues. Trimming removed 1 base at V and 7 bases at J, with 13 bases between. Germline assignment: CDR1 MNHNY and CDR2 SVGAGI (reference sequence). For the CDR3, the DNA is TGTGCCAGCAGTTACTTGGGGGCGGCAAGTGAAAAACTGTTTTTT. It is translated as CASSYLGAASEKLFF.

This clone showed up just once. V usage is TRBV10-3 and J usage is TRBJ1-6, with no clear D. Trimming took off 0 bases at V and 7 bases at J, with 7 bases between the two ends. In germline, CDR1 is ENHRY, CDR2 SYGVKD. The CDR3 totals 14 residues. The CDR3 spells CAISESFANSPLHF. DNA for the CDR3: TGTGCCATCAGTGAGTCCTTCGCGAATTCACCCCTCCACTTT.